Sequencing of this T cell receptor (beta chain) was carried out in a study of T cells in Graves' hyperthyroidism and ophthalmopathy (dated by TCRdb to about 2019). Looking at the study overall: Peripheral blood was collected at initial diagnosis, before any treatment. To identify distinguishing TCR V-J signatures, a discovery cohort of around 100 patients was used, comprising 43 with Graves' ophthalmopathy and about 59 with stable Graves' hyperthyroidism. Prospective prediction of ophthalmopathy was tested in an independent validation cohort consisting of some 19 hyperthyroidism patients and approximately 16 patients who later progressed to ophthalmopathy. The roughly 94 discovery patients were randomly split 7:3 into training and test sets. In about 6 Graves' hyperthyroidism patients, the study also compared T-cell repertoires from thyroid tissue with T-cell repertoires from blood. After sampling, hyperthyroidism patients received methimazole starting at 30 mg daily, and ophthalmopathy patients received high-dose intravenous methylprednisolone. According to the paper, TCR Vbeta CDR3 sequencing was carried out on 135 peripheral blood samples, which came from 40 to 45 ophthalmopathy, 80 or so hyperthyroidism and about 17 progressor patients.

Stable Graves' hyperthyroidism was defined as the absence of progression to ophthalmopathy over 18 months of follow-up. Hyperthyroidism patients were newly diagnosed, with disease duration under 2 months, and aged 18 to 65 years. Patients with uncontrolled infections, other autoimmune diseases, pregnancy or lactation were excluded. Diagnoses relied on clinical symptoms, serum thyroxine and TRAb, thyroid ultrasound and orbital computed tomography. PBMCs were isolated from about 10 ml of fresh peripheral blood by Ficoll-Paque density gradient centrifugation. Total RNA was extracted using Trizol reagent, and RNA quality was assessed on an Agilent 2100 Bioanalyzer. This clonotype was detected only a few times. Its antigen target is currently unknown. No much larger clonotype is one base removed from it; base qualities were not supplied. The full study reports these points: Most expanded thyroid clonotypes (frequency above 0.001) were also detected in blood, a finding suggesting that blood repertoires may reflect thyroid immune responses. In validation, the model predicted progression to ophthalmopathy with 65% to 71% sensitivity and about 73% specificity, a median of about 6 months before onset. In cross-validation, a model built on a 13 V-J signature told ophthalmopathy apart from stable hyperthyroidism with 85% to 90% sensitivity and roughly 81% specificity, and in testing the same model reached 80%/75%. No statistical method was used to fix the sample size in advance, and group allocation was not hidden from the investigators.

TCR beta CDR3 regions were amplified from RNA transcripts. For the first round of RT-PCR on the TCR CDR3, the HTBI primer set was used together with the Qiagen OneStep RT-PCR kit. A second multiplex PCR round built the libraries, followed by size selection and purification. Libraries were sequenced paired-end with 100 bp reads on an Illumina HiSeq2000. The authors' pipeline ran thus. Raw data were processed with SOAPnuke, discarding reads with adapters, uncalled bases, mean Phred below 15, or no exact constant-primer or identifier match. COPE v1.2.5 was used to merge the high-quality paired reads, and each unique nucleotide sequence was defined as a clonotype. MiTCR v1.1 was used to align the clonotypes against IMGT TRBV, TRBD and TRBJ reference segments. The analysis included only V-J combinations with a frequency above 0.0001, which together covered 99% to 99.2% of the repertoires. The TCS score was defined as F50 (clonal expansion) divided by E x V (chaos), with BLOSUM62-based TCRdist calculated between CDR3 peptides within each V-J. Welch's t-statistics and random forest reduced roughly 530 V-J features to about 13, which were used in a naive Bayes classifier (R e1071). TCRdb handled the public reads itself, with Q25 trimming in fastp and clone calling in MiXCR, and kept productive beta chains. Each entry merges the rows of one CDR3 protein and shows their most common DNA and genes. The V and J calls, along with clone size, are taken from TCRdb and not from the paper's own processing. The sample contains approximately 530,000 distinct CDR3 sequences, roughly a sixth of them found a single time. The leading ten clones occupy 15% to 20% of the sample.

The receptor comes from a woman aged 18-29 years with Graves' hyperthyroidism. The sample taken for sequencing was blood.

DNA sequence: TGCAGTCGTCCGGGGGGGGCAGAGACCCAGTACTTC. Its translation is CSRPGGAETQYF. The chain is encoded by TRBV20-1 joined to TRBJ2-5; TRBD2 lines up with 8 middle nucleotides. The germline V gene (reference sequence) specifies DFQATT as CDR1 and SNEGSKA as CDR2. V lost 8 bases and J lost 4 bases, and the count of bases not matched to a germline gene is 6. The CDR3 spans 12 residues, from the cysteine through the phenylalanine. CDR3 DNA is the only sequence kept; it has 36 bases, read in frame from the first base.